The entry that follows covers one T cell receptor (beta chain) sequence. A much bigger clone sits one base away, suggesting this may be a read error. TCRdb processed the RACE reads anew with MiXCR; each CDR3 protein has one entry. The table shows tens of thousands of distinct CDR3 sequences, with roughly 8.8% occurring only once. Noted time point: pre-sensitization, week 0. Treatment reported: therapeutic diphenylcyclopropenone sensitization with weekly scalp DPC. The data were obtained in a study of human T cells and chemical hapten exposure. This CDR3 contains 12 residues. Trimming stripped 8 bases from V and 5 bases from J, with 13 bases between. Germline V gene sequence: CDR1 MNHNS, CDR2 SASEGT.

This sequence joins TRBV6-1 and TRBJ2-7; D might be TRBD2 (7 bases). The clonotype comes from a woman aged 40 to 55 with alopecia areata. Some clones in this sample may be carry-over from other donors' samples. The input for sequencing was whole blood, taken in connection with sensitization to the hapten diphenylcyclopropenone (DPC). The CDR3 region is CASRRGGNEQYF. DNA of the CDR3: TGTGCCAGCCGGAGGGGGGGGAACGAGCAGTACTTC.